These 9 T cell receptor beta chains share one sample of origin, sequenced in a study of blood T cell repertoires in COVID-19. Clones were read by immunoSEQ multiplex PCR, and TCRdb kept only the in-frame ones, dropping some. The table records about 270,000 clones, roughly 86% of them present only once. What was sequenced was PBMCs or T cells enriched from blood (not recorded which). The receptors derive from a young woman who had recovered from COVID-19.

J is TRBJ1-1 and V is TRBV10-3; weak D call: TRBD1 (6 bases). Trimming removed 3 bases at V and 0 bases at J, with 14 bases between. Germline V gene sequence: CDR1 ENHRY, CDR2 SYGVKD. This CDR3 has 16 residues. The CDR3 reads CAISDRQGPLNTEAFF. The CDR3 DNA is TGTGCCATCAGTGACCGGCAGGGGCCCCTGAACACTGAAGCTTTCTTT.

The J gene is TRBJ2-1, the V gene TRBV11-2, with 8 bases fitting TRBD2. The J segment lost 6 bases and the V segment lost 1 base, leaving 11 bases of the junction unmatched. This CDR3 has 17 amino acids. Germline CDR1 and CDR2: SGHAT and FQNNGV. The DNA of the CDR3 is TGTGCCAGCAGCTTAGTCGTTCTGGCGGGGGGTGGCAATGAGCAGTTCTTC. This gives the protein CASSLVVLAGGGNEQFF.

This clone has at least ten counts. The chain is built from TRBV11-2 and TRBJ2-7; TRBD1 is a possible D gene (6 bases). This CDR3 is 18 amino acids long. Looked up from germline, CDR1 is SGHAT and CDR2 is FQNNGV. V was clipped by 3 bases and J by 3 bases, with 24 bases between them. CDR3 sequence reads: CASSFLFTGSRPVYEQYF. In DNA, the CDR3 is TGTGCCAGCAGCTTTCTGTTCACAGGGTCCCGTCCGGTCTACGAGCAGTACTTC.

The chain recombines TRBV27 with TRBJ2-5, with a weak D call TRBD1 (6 bases). Germline assignment: CDR1 MNHEY and CDR2 SMNVEV (reference sequence). Deletions cut 4 bases from V and 4 bases from J, with 10 bases between. The CDR3 covers 13 residues. The CDR3 nucleotides read TGTGCCAGCAGTTACCAGGGGCGAGAGACCCAGTACTTC. Its protein is CASSYQGRETQYF.

This chain connects TRBV27 to TRBJ2-1; a possible D gene is TRBD2 (6 bases). The CDR3 is made up of 14 amino acids. Germline V lookup: CDR1 MNHEY, CDR2 SMNVEV (reference sequence). The V and J ends lost 6 bases and 3 bases respectively, with 12 bases between them. The CDR3 protein is CASRTGTHYNEQFF. The CDR3, as DNA: TGTGCCAGCAGGACCGGGACTCACTACAATGAGCAGTTCTTC.

This chain links TRBV7-6 with TRBJ2-1, with D unclear. CDR1 and CDR2 from the germline V gene are SGHVS and FNYEAQ. This CDR3 has 13 amino acids. Deletions cut 1 base from V and 7 bases from J, with 8 bases between. The CDR3 bases are TGTGCCAGCAGCTTAGGGGCCCCAAATGAGCAGTTCTTC. Amino acid sequence: CASSLGAPNEQFF.

V and J are TRBV27 and TRBJ1-2, with D unresolved. The CDR3 extends over 13 amino acids. V lost 2 bases, J lost 8 bases, and 12 bases lay in between. Germline CDR1 is MNHEY and CDR2 is SMNVEV (reference sequence). Here the CDR3 DNA reads TGTGCCAGCAGTTTAGGAGGCCTAAGCGGCTACACCTTC. Translating it yields CASSLGGLSGYTF.

CDR3 DNA sequence: TGTGCCAGCAGCTTGGCGTCAGAACACTCTGGAAACACCATATATTTT. Residues: CASSLASEHSGNTIYF. The chain recombines TRBV5-6 with TRBJ1-3; no clear D. Trimming stripped 0 bases from V and 0 bases from J, with 10 bases between. The CDR3 contains 16 residues. The germline V gene encodes CDR1 SGHDT and CDR2 YYEEEE.

The rearrangement joins TRBV7-9 to TRBJ2-5; D might be TRBD2 (7 bases). The CDR3 spans 15 residues. The germline V and J ends were trimmed by 5 bases and 4 bases, with 17 bases remaining between them. Germline CDR1 and CDR2: SEHNR and FQNEAQ (reference sequence). The CDR3 is CASSPGGGSGETQYF. The CDR3 DNA is TGTGCCAGCAGCCCTGGGGGCGGGAGTGGAGAGACCCAGTACTTC.